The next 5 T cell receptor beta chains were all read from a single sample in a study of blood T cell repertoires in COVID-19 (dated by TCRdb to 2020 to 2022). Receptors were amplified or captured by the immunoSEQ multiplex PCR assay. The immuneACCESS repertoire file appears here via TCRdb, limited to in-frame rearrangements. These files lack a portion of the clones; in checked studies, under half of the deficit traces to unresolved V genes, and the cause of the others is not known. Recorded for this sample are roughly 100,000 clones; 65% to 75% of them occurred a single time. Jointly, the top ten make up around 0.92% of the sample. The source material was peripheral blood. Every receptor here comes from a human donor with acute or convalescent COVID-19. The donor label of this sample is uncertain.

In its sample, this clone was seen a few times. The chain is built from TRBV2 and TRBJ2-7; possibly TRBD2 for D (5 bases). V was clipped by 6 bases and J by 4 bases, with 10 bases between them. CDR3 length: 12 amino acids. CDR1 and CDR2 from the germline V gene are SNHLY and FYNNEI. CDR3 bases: TGTGCCAGCAGAGAGGGCCGTTACGAGCAGTACGTC. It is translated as CASREGRYEQYV.

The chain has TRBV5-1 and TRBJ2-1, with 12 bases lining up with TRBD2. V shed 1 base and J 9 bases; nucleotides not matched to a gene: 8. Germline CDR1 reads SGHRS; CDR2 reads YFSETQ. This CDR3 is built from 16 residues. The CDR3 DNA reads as TGCGCCAGCAGCTTGCCTAGCGGGGGGGCCATATTTGAGCAGTTCTTC. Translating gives CASSLPSGGAIFEQFF.

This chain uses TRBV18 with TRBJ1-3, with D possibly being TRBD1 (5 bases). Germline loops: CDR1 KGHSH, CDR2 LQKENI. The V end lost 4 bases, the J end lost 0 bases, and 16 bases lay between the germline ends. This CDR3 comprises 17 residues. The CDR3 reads CASSLQTAGSSGNTIYF. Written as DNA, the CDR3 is TGTGCCAGCTCACTCCAAACCGCAGGGTCCTCTGGAAACACCATATATTTT.

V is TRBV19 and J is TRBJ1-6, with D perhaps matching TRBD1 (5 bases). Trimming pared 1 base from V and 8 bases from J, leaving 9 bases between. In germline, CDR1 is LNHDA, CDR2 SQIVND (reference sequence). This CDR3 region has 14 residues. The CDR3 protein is CASSIVRADSPLHF. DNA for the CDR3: TGTGCCAGTAGTATAGTCAGGGCCGATTCACCCCTCCACTTT.

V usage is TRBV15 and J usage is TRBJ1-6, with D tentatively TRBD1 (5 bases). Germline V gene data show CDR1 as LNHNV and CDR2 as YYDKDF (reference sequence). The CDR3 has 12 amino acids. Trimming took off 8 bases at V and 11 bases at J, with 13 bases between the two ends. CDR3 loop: CATERGETPLHF. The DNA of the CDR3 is TGTGCCACCGAGCGGGGGGAAACACCCCTCCACTTT.